These 4 T cell receptor beta chains were all obtained from the same sample, sequenced in a study of blood T cell repertoires in COVID-19. Only in-frame clones appear in the TCRdb table, and some are missing; sequencing was by immunoSEQ multiplex PCR. The table has 250,000 to 350,000 clones, about 86% seen once; the top ten hold less than 2.5%. Input material: peripheral blood. Receptors originate from a woman aged 25-40 years who had recovered from COVID-19.

About this clone: Other DNA sequences within the sample encode an identical CDR3. The chain has TRBV4-3 and TRBJ2-1; D remains unclear. The CDR3 has 16 amino acids. Trimming removed 0 bases from V and 0 bases from J, with 9 bases in between. The germline V gene encodes CDR1 LGHNA and CDR2 YSLEER. CDR3 amino acids: CASSQDDWSSYNEQFF. Here the CDR3 DNA reads TGCGCCAGCAGCCAAGACGACTGGAGCTCCTACAATGAGCAGTTCTTC.

The rearrangement uses TRBV28 and TRBJ2-2; possible D gene TRBD1, 5 bases. Germline V gene sequence: CDR1 MDHEN, CDR2 SYDVKM. Trimming pared 6 bases from V and 0 bases from J, leaving 11 bases between. There are 15 residues in the CDR3. This CDR3 is CASRPTDANTGELFF. The CDR3, as DNA: TGTGCCAGCAGACCGACAGACGCGAACACCGGGGAGCTGTTTTTT.

The chain is built from TRBV6-5 and TRBJ1-2; D is uncertain. This CDR3 is 14 amino acids long. The germline CDR1 and CDR2 sequences are MNHEY and SVGAGI. Trimming took off 10 bases at V and 8 bases at J, with 23 bases between the two ends. The CDR3 region is CATHRGGEGMGYTF. CDR3 nucleotides: TGTGCCACCCACCGCGGTGGGGAGGGTATGGGCTACACCTTC.

CDR3 amino acids: CASAGRPSIGEQYF. For the CDR3, the DNA is TGTGCCAGCGCAGGACGTCCTAGCATCGGCGAGCAGTACTTC. The chain combines TRBV28 with TRBJ2-7; D is possibly TRBD2 (5 bases). The CDR3 loop spans 14 amino acids. Germline CDR1 MDHEN, CDR2 SYDVKM. V was cut by 8 bases and J by 6 bases, with 20 bases left in between.